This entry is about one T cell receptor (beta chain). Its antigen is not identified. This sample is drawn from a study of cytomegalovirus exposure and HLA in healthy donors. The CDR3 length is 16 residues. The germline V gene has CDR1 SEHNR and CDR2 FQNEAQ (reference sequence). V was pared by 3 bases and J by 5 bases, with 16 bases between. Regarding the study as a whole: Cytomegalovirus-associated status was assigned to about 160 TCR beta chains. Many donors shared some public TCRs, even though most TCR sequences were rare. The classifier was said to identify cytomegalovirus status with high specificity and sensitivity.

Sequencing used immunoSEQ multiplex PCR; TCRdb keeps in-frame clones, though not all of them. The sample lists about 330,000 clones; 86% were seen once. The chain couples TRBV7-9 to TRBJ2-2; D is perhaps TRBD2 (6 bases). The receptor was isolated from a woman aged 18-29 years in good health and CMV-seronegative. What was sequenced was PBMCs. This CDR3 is CASSLPSLGGTGELFF. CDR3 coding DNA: TGTGCCAGCAGCTTGCCCAGTCTGGGGGGAACCGGGGAGCTGTTTTTT.